Below, 5 T cell receptor beta chains from the same sample are listed, as sequenced in a study of T cell responses to AZD1222 COVID-19 vaccine. This table comes from immunoSEQ multiplex PCR, and its TCRdb copy is limited to in-frame clones, with some not included. The top ten clones hold more than 1% of a sample with approximately 170,000 clones, around 92% of them seen once. The sequencing used peripheral blood, collected 28 days after the second AZD1222 dose. These receptors were collected from an adult who received the AZD1222 COVID-19 vaccine.

The chain is built from TRBV7-9 and TRBJ1-1; weak D call: TRBD1 (5 bases). V lost 0 bases and J lost 7, with 6 bases in between. Germline lookup yields CDR1 SEHNR and CDR2 FQNEAQ (reference sequence). The CDR3 has 12 amino acids. The CDR3 region has the DNA TGTGCCAGCAGCTTAGCGGGGGGTGAAGCTTTCTTT. It specifies CASSLAGGEAFF.

The genes are TRBV6-1 and TRBJ1-2; TRBD1 agrees at 7 bases. CDR1 MNHNS and CDR2 SASEGT come from the germline V gene. Unmatched junction bases numbered 9, after V lost 1 base and J lost 1 base. This CDR3 spans 17 amino acids. The CDR3 is CASSEVGGGGINYGYTF. The CDR3 DNA reads as TGTGCCAGCAGTGAAGTAGGGGGCGGGGGTATTAACTATGGCTACACCTTC.

The chain uses TRBV21-1 and TRBJ1-1. TRBV21-1 is classified as a pseudogene. This CDR3 spans 18 amino acids. The CDR3 here is CASSKGLFVSCVDTEAFF. DNA for the CDR3: TGTGCCAGCAGCAAGGGACTCTTTGTCTCTTGTGTGGACACTGAAGCTTTCTTT.

The chain employs TRBV27 and TRBJ1-1; D is uncertain. Looked up from germline, CDR1 is MNHEY and CDR2 is SMNVEV (reference sequence). The CDR3 loop spans 14 amino acids. V shed 4 bases and J shed 5 bases, with 14 bases lying between them. The CDR3 nucleotides are TGTGCCAGCAGTTCCCCGTCGCTGGGGACTGAAGCTTTCTTT. This translates into CASSSPSLGTEAFF.

The rearrangement uses TRBV4-1 and TRBJ1-1, with D possibly being TRBD1 (6 bases). CDR1 is MGHRA, CDR2 YSYEKL, per germline. V lost 5 bases and J 3 bases, leaving 22 bases between the germline ends. This CDR3 has 17 amino acids. This CDR3 reads CASSTLPTGSSDTEAFF. Here the CDR3 DNA reads TGCGCCAGCAGCACCCTCCCGACAGGATCGTCGGACACTGAAGCTTTCTTT.